Shown below are 9 T cell receptor beta chains from a single sample sequenced in a study of regulatory T cells in long-lasting Graves disease. Through Arm-PCR of CDR3 regions and iRepertoire HTBI primers, TCR beta libraries were built. In TCRdb, the multiplex PCR reads were re-called with MiXCR into one record per CDR3 protein. Of around 480,000 distinct CDR3 sequences listed, about 16% are singletons. The sample's time point: newly diagnosed GD, antithyroid drugs for less than 3 months. RNA from PBMCs was the source of the TCR library. This same sample was also taken into another study, of T cells in Graves' hyperthyroidism and ophthalmopathy.

The sample here was peripheral blood mononuclear cells (PBMCs), taken at new diagnosis, from a patient treated with antithyroid drugs. All receptors derive from a woman aged 35-65 years with Graves disease.

This clonotype was found a few times. The chain combines TRBV6-1 with TRBJ1-2; 7 nucleotides align to TRBD1. Per the germline V gene, CDR1 is MNHNS and CDR2 is SASEGT. CDR3 size: 15 residues. J lost 4 bases, V lost 8 bases, and 13 bases had no gene match. The CDR3 nucleotides are TGTGCCAGCTATGATAGGACAGGCTTTACCTATGGCTACACCTTC. Translating it yields CASYDRTGFTYGYTF.

This clonotype was detected only a few times. V is TRBV3-1 and J is TRBJ1-5; D gene ambiguous. The ends were cut back, 1 base at V and 5 bases at J, with 12 bases in the middle. The CDR3 runs to 15 residues. The V gene's germline CDR1 is LGHDT and CDR2 YNNKEL (reference sequence). The CDR3 region has the DNA TGTGCCAGCAGCCAAGTTCCCGGGTCTCATCAGCCCCAGCATTTT. Residues: CASSQVPGSHQPQHF.

This clonotype was counted at least ten times. This chain links TRBV11-3 with TRBJ1-1; D unclear. V was cut by 1 base and J by 4 bases, with 13 bases left in between. The V gene's germline CDR1 is SGHNT and CDR2 YENEEA. The CDR3 consists of 15 residues. The CDR3 sequence: CASSLGVGLGTEAFF. The CDR3 DNA follows: TGTGCCAGCAGCTTAGGGGTGGGCTTAGGCACTGAAGCTTTCTTT. The full variable domain, in which reference TRBV11-3 and TRBJ1-1 provide the parts outside the CDR3, is EAGVVQSPRYKIIEKKQPVAFWCNPISGHNTLYWYLQNLGQGPELLIRYENEEAVDDSQLPKDRFSAERLKGVDSTLKIQPAELGDSAVYLCASSLGVGLGTEAFFGQGTRLTVV.

Only a few counts were recorded for this clonotype. This chain links TRBV19 with TRBJ1-3; perhaps TRBD1 as D (6 bases). Looked up from germline, CDR1 is LNHDA and CDR2 is SQIVND (reference sequence). The V and J ends lost 7 bases and 0 bases respectively, with 16 bases between them. The CDR3 totals 16 residues. The CDR3 loop reads CASTPQWTVSGNTIYF. Here the CDR3 DNA reads TGTGCCAGTACCCCTCAGTGGACAGTCTCTGGAAACACCATATATTTT.

As for this clonotype: A single base separates this from a much larger clone, so it may be a read error. The final CDR3 position lacks the conserved phenylalanine or tryptophan, pointing to a likely read error. This chain joins TRBV20-1 and TRBJ1-2; 9 bases fit TRBD1. V shed 6 bases and J 4 bases; nucleotides not matched to a gene: 6. The CDR3 consists of 13 residues. CDR1 DFQATT and CDR2 SNEGSKA come from the germline V gene (reference sequence). CDR3: CSATPTGGYGYTS. The CDR3 coding sequence is TGCAGTGCCACCCCGACAGGGGGCTATGGCTACACCTCC.

This clonotype was counted at least ten times. The rearrangement links TRBV28 to TRBJ1-5; D is undetermined. The germline gives CDR1 MDHEN, CDR2 SYDVKM. The length of the CDR3 is 14 residues. V gave up 6 bases and J gave up 0 bases, with 9 bases separating them. CDR3 nucleotides: TGTGCCAGCAGACCGGGGTCTAGCAATCAGCCCCAGCATTTT. Translating gives CASRPGSSNQPQHF.

This clonotype has only a few counts. The chain recombines TRBV4-1 with TRBJ1-1; 9 bases fit TRBD1. Trimming took 6 bases from V and 0 from J; bases not matched to a gene: 8. CDR1 is MGHRA, CDR2 YSYEKL, per germline. This CDR3 is 16 amino acids long. As DNA, the CDR3 is TGCGCCAGCAGTCATGGACAGGGGATATTGAACACTGAAGCTTTCTTT. It is translated as CASSHGQGILNTEAFF.

With regard to this clonotype: A much larger clone is a single base away; this may be a read error. Given the absence of the conserved phenylalanine or tryptophan at the CDR3 end, a read error is likely. The chain recombines TRBV14 with TRBJ2-7; D could derive from TRBD1 or TRBD2 (5 bases each). Deletions cut 4 bases from V and 2 bases from J, with 12 bases between. The CDR3 has 14 amino acids. CDR1 is SGHDN, CDR2 FVKESK, per germline. CDR3 nucleotides: TGTGCCAGCAGCCCCTGGGACGGGACCTACGAGCAGTACTCC. Translation gives CASSPWDGTYEQYS.

The sample holds a few counts of this clonotype. The chain couples TRBV5-1 to TRBJ1-1; D may be TRBD1 (6 bases). Trimming stripped 4 bases from V and 1 base from J, with 8 bases between. The CDR3 is 13 residues long. Germline lookup yields CDR1 SGHRS and CDR2 YFSETQ. The CDR3 sequence is CASSMDRNTEAFF. The CDR3 DNA reads as TGCGCCAGCAGCATGGACAGGAACACTGAAGCTTTCTTT.